Detailed here is one T cell receptor (beta chain). What it recognizes is unknown. The record originates from a study of PD-1 blockade in classical Hodgkin lymphoma. Study-wide results and limits: The CD4+ diversity rise by C4D1 was clearest in complete responders. Patients who responded completely had about the same baseline diversity as newly diagnosed patients.

The time point here: cycle 4 day 1 (C4D1), after five to seven weeks of nivolumab. Relapse after autologous stem cell transplantation occurred in every patient, and brentuximab vedotin exposure varied. Classification of best responses gave complete response, partial response or progressive disease. The CDR3 contains 16 residues. Germline loops: CDR1 MGHRA, CDR2 YSYEKL. The V end lost 0 bases, the J end lost 2 bases, and 13 bases lay between the germline ends. Only in-frame clones appear in the TCRdb table, and some are missing; sequencing was by immunoSEQ multiplex PCR. Of tens of thousands of clones in the sample, roughly 80% were seen once.

The chain is built from TRBV4-1 and TRBJ1-2; tentative D call: TRBD1 (5 bases). The sample here was peripheral blood mononuclear cells (PBMCs), taken before the fourth cycle of nivolumab. This clonotype was obtained from a human donor with classical Hodgkin lymphoma. CDR3 region: CASSQDPFRGNYGYTF. CDR3 sequence (DNA): TGCGCCAGCAGCCAAGACCCGTTCCGGGGGAACTATGGCTACACCTTC.